The clone carrying this TCR beta chain was found many times. The data originate from a study of human T cells and chemical hapten exposure. Study-wide background: Diagnoses of alopecia areata, totalis or universalis occurred in mostly female patients. Variability of per-sample TCR yields stemmed mainly from small differences in pooled library volume.

As for time point: patch test 1, 2 weeks after DPC sensitization. Treatment in this sample: therapeutic diphenylcyclopropenone sensitization with weekly scalp DPC. CDR1 and CDR2 from the germline V gene are SGHAT and FQNNGV. CDR3 length: 16 amino acids. Trimming took 5 bases from V and 7 from J, leaving 23 bases between them. It was the library that attached unique molecular identifiers to individual cDNA molecules. TCRdb redid the calling of the RACE reads with MiXCR, one entry per CDR3 protein. Here the sample spans approximately 70,000 distinct CDR3 sequences, around 9.8% being singletons. The source was whole blood, collected in connection with sensitization to the hapten diphenylcyclopropenone (DPC). V and J are TRBV11-2 and TRBJ1-1; maybe TRBD1 (6 bases). The TCR was taken from a woman between 40 and 50 years old with alopecia areata. Some clones in this sample may be carry-over from other donors' samples. The CDR3 region is CASSPSRGLSFSEAFF. The CDR3 DNA follows: TGTGCCAGCAGCCCTTCCAGGGGCCTGAGTTTCAGTGAAGCTTTCTTT.